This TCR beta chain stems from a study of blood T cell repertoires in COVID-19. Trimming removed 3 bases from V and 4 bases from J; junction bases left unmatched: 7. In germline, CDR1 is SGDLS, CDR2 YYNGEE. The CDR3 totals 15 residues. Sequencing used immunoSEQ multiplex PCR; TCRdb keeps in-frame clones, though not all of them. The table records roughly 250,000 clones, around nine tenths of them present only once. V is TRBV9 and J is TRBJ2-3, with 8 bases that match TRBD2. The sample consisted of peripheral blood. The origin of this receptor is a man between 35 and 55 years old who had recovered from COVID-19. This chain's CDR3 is CASSARGGRSDTQYF. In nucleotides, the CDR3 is TGTGCCAGCAGCGCTCGGGGGGGCCGGTCAGATACGCAGTATTTT.